Listed here is a single TCR beta chain. This record belongs to a study of blood T cell repertoires in COVID-19. Here immunoSEQ multiplex PCR was the method, and the copy in TCRdb shows in-frame clones only, minus some. The data hold some 70,000 clones, with under 85% observed a single time. With 5 bases clipped from V and 0 bases from J, the junction kept 8 bases outside the gene matches. This CDR3 comprises 18 residues. CDR1 and CDR2 (germline): LNHDA, SQIVND (reference sequence). The sequencing sample was made of peripheral blood. V and J are TRBV19 and TRBJ2-6, with TRBD1 matching over 9 bases. This receptor was obtained from a woman in her 50s with acute or convalescent COVID-19. The DNA of the CDR3 is TGTGCCAGTAGTTCAGACGGGACAGGGTTCTCTGGGGCCAACGTCCTGACTTTC. This encodes CASSSDGTGFSGANVLTF.